Only a few counts were recorded for the clone carrying this TCR beta chain. Its antigen is not identified. Only in-frame clones appear in the TCRdb table, and some are missing; sequencing was by immunoSEQ multiplex PCR. Of about 21,000 clones listed, around 27% are singletons. Treatment noted: randomized to nivolumab then ipilimumab (arm A) or the reverse (arm B). These data come from a study of sequential checkpoint blockade in melanoma. Study in general: After both sequences, patients received maintenance nivolumab. DNA from 91 pretreatment tumor samples underwent TCRβ immunosequencing. Under 25 patients had matched tumor biopsies before treatment and at week 13 after nivolumab or ipilimumab alone.

Points from the study as a whole: Pretreatment TIL clonality tracked with response in the nivolumab-first arm.

Trimming cost V 0 bases and J 3 bases; bases outside gene matches: 9. The CDR3 is 18 amino acids. Germline assignment: CDR1 MNHNS and CDR2 SASEGT. This TCR was sampled from a human donor with melanoma. This chain links TRBV6-1 with TRBJ2-2, with TRBD1 identical over 8 bases. Specimen: tumor tissue (inferred from file names), collected from a patient given nivolumab and ipilimumab in sequence. The CDR3 spells CASSEALMMTGDTGELFF. The CDR3 nucleotides read TGTGCCAGCAGTGAAGCTTTAATGATGACAGGGGACACCGGGGAGCTGTTTTTT.